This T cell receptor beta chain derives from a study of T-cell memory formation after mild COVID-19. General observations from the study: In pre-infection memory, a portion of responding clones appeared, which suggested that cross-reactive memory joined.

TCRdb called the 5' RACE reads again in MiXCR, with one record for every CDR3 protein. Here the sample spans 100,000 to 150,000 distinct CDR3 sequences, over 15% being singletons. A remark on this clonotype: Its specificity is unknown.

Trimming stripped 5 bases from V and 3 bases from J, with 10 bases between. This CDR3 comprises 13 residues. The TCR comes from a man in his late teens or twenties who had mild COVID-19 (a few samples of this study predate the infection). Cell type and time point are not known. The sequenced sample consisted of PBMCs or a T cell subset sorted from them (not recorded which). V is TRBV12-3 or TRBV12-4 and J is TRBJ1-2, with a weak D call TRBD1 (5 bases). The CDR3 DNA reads TGTGCCAGCAGTCGGACAACTCACTATGGCTACACCTTC. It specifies CASSRTTHYGYTF.